The present T cell receptor (beta chain) was sequenced within a study of high-grade serous ovarian cancer treatment subgroups. Findings and caveats of the study: Repertoire similarity ranged 0.11 to 0.79 between tumors of one patient. Bulk tumor TCR sequencing gave no spatial information.

Assay used: immunoSEQ multiplex PCR; TCRdb lists only in-frame clones, some missing. The table has around 4,200 clones, approximately 85% seen once; the top ten hold just under 5%. Tumor samples were taken before definitive surgery or chemotherapy. This clone has more than one count but fewer than ten. As yet, its antigen is unknown. Germline lookup yields CDR1 SGHVS and CDR2 FNYEAQ. The CDR3 has 13 residues. Trimming removed 0 bases from V and 7 bases from J, with 9 bases in between. Sequencing was done on a sample of tumor tissue. This sequence originates from a human donor with high-grade serous ovarian cancer. The genes are TRBV7-6 and TRBJ1-2, with D perhaps TRBD1 (5 bases). This CDR3 reads CASSLAAGGGYTF. Here the CDR3 DNA reads TGTGCCAGCAGCTTAGCAGCCGGGGGTGGCTACACCTTC.